The 28 T cell receptor beta chains presented below share a single source sample, sequenced in a study of CD8 T cells in ankylosing spondylitis. Points from the study as a whole: Blood of patients with ankylosing spondylitis appeared to be characterized by a TCR beta motif of several highly homologous variants.

TCRdb re-called the 5' RACE reads with MiXCR, one entry per CDR3 protein. This table has some 840,000 distinct CDR3 sequences, about 11% appearing once. These TCRs are of unknown antigen specificity. Sequencing was performed on blood, either unsorted or a sorted T cell fraction (not recorded which). Source of these receptors: a male donor with ankylosing spondylitis.

This clonotype was picked up a small number of times. This chain joins TRBV20-1 and TRBJ2-1; D unresolved. This CDR3 has 16 amino acids. Trimming cost V 2 bases and J 0 bases, with 14 bases left between them. Germline V gives CDR1 DFQATT, CDR2 SNEGSKA (reference sequence). CDR3 DNA: TGCAGTGCTAGACTATTCGACGCGAGCTCCTACAATGAGCAGTTCTTC. It is translated as CSARLFDASSYNEQFF.

This clonotype was counted only a few times. The chain employs TRBV4-3 and TRBJ1-2; D gene uncertain. CDR1 LGHNA and CDR2 YSLEER come from the germline V gene. The CDR3 has 14 amino acids. The ends were cut back, 0 bases at V and 1 base at J, with 6 bases in the middle. The CDR3 is CASSQDRNNYGYTF. The CDR3 nucleotides read TGCGCCAGCAGCCAAGATCGAAATAACTATGGCTACACCTTC.

At least ten counts were recorded for this clonotype. The genes are TRBV5-1 and TRBJ1-1, with D hard to call. V was trimmed by 0 bases and J by 8 bases, leaving 11 bases between them. Germline CDR1 is SGHRS and CDR2 is YFSETQ. The CDR3 extends over 13 amino acids. The CDR3 spells CASSLARTGEAFF. The CDR3 region has the DNA TGCGCCAGCAGCTTGGCCCGGACGGGCGAAGCTTTCTTT.

The V and J genes are TRBV12-3 or TRBV12-4 and TRBJ1-5; D may be TRBD1 (5 bases). The CDR3 has 14 residues. V lost 2 bases, J lost 5 bases, and 10 bases lay in between. The CDR3 DNA reads as TGTGCCAGCAGTTTACAGGGATATCATCAGCCCCAGCATTTT. Translation: CASSLQGYHQPQHF.

The chain recombines TRBV6-1 with TRBJ2-5; weak D call: TRBD2 (6 bases). The CDR3 is 14 residues long. Germline V gene sequence: CDR1 MNHNS, CDR2 SASEGT. Deletions cut 4 bases from V and 2 bases from J, with 11 bases between. The DNA of the CDR3 is TGTGCCAGCAGTGCCGCCCGGGGGCAAGAGACCCAGTACTTC. Its translation: CASSAARGQETQYF.

This clonotype was seen only a few times. CDR3 sequence: CASSLRPEAFF. DNA for the CDR3: TGTGCCAGCAGCCTTAGACCTGAAGCTTTCTTT. The genes are TRBV6-1 and TRBJ1-1; D not resolved. With 6 bases removed from V and 6 bases from J, the gap between germline ends came to 8 bases. This CDR3 contains 11 residues. Germline V gives CDR1 MNHNS, CDR2 SASEGT.

This clonotype was recorded at least ten times. This rearrangement joins TRBV5-1 to TRBJ2-1; the D is unclear. Trimming removed 4 bases at V and 6 bases at J, with 8 bases between. The CDR3 runs to 12 residues. CDR1 SGHRS and CDR2 YFSETQ come from the germline V gene. The CDR3 is CASSTVFNEQFF. The CDR3 DNA follows: TGCGCCAGCAGCACAGTCTTCAATGAGCAGTTCTTC.

This clonotype was seen repeatedly, ten times or more. J is TRBJ1-1 and V is TRBV29-1; D unresolved. This CDR3 has 12 amino acids. Between the trimmed V and J ends, which lost 7 bases and 5 bases, there was a span of 14 bases. Germline V gives CDR1 SQVTM, CDR2 ANQGSEA. The CDR3, as DNA: TGCAGCGCGGGATTATACGGAACTGAAGCTTTCTTT. Translating it yields CSAGLYGTEAFF.

This clonotype turned up a few times. This chain uses TRBV4-3 with TRBJ2-2; D gene ambiguous. Germline V CDR1 and CDR2: LGHNA, YSLEER. The V end was cut by 4 bases, the J end by 7 bases, with 13 bases between. The CDR3 extends over 14 amino acids. CDR3 sequence (DNA): TGCGCCAGCAGCCTCGAGGTTAGGGTCGGGGAGCTGTTTTTT. Protein sequence: CASSLEVRVGELFF.

This clonotype has more than one count but fewer than ten. J is TRBJ1-1 and V is TRBV12-3 or TRBV12-4, with a possible D match to TRBD1 (6 bases). V was shortened by 4 bases and J by 6 bases, with 15 bases between the two germline ends. The CDR3 runs 14 residues. CDR3 sequence (DNA): TGTGCCAGCAGTTATCGGGGGCCGGGGGCTGAAGCTTTCTTT. It codes for CASSYRGPGAEAFF.

This rearrangement joins TRBV3-1 to TRBJ2-7, with TRBD1 as a possible D gene (6 bases). This CDR3 spans 17 amino acids. The germline V gene has CDR1 LGHDT and CDR2 YNNKEL (reference sequence). V shed 1 base and J shed 3 bases, with 19 bases lying between them. CDR3 loop: CASSQGLGQTTIYEQYF. Written as DNA, the CDR3 is TGTGCCAGCAGCCAAGGCCTGGGACAAACTACGATCTACGAGCAGTACTTC.

This clonotype was picked up many times. The chain recombines TRBV29-1 with TRBJ2-7; D might be TRBD1 (5 bases). CDR3 length: 12 residues. Germline V lookup: CDR1 SQVTM, CDR2 ANQGSEA. V was shortened by 4 bases and J by 0 bases, with 7 bases between the two germline ends. In DNA, the CDR3 is TGCAGCGTTGGACAGTCCTCCTACGAGCAGTACTTC. It translates to CSVGQSSYEQYF.

This clonotype has just a few counts. The chain couples TRBV4-3 to TRBJ2-4, with D possibly matching TRBD2 (6 bases). V dropped 3 bases and J dropped 5 bases, with 14 bases sitting between them. Germline CDR1 reads LGHNA; CDR2 reads YSLEER. CDR3 length: 15 residues. The CDR3 here is CASSHLREKENIQYF. The CDR3 DNA follows: TGCGCCAGCAGCCACCTCCGGGAGAAGGAAAACATTCAGTACTTC.

The chain uses TRBV3-1 and TRBJ2-7, with no clear D. The CDR3 runs 13 residues. Germline V gene sequence: CDR1 LGHDT, CDR2 YNNKEL (reference sequence). V dropped 2 bases and J dropped 3 bases, with 8 bases sitting between them. CDR3 sequence (DNA): TGTGCCAGCAGCCAACTCCACAGCTACGAGCAGTACTTC. This gives the protein CASSQLHSYEQYF.

This clonotype was seen many times. The chain couples TRBV29-1 to TRBJ2-4, with D tentatively TRBD1 (5 bases). There are 14 residues in the CDR3. V dropped 8 bases and J dropped 0 bases, with 14 bases sitting between them. The germline V gene has CDR1 SQVTM and CDR2 ANQGSEA. CDR3 bases: TGCAGCCCATCGGACACCCTAGCCAAAAACATTCAGTACTTC. Residues: CSPSDTLAKNIQYF.

The V and J genes are TRBV4-1 and TRBJ2-7, with D perhaps TRBD1 (5 bases). The CDR3 is 15 amino acids. CDR1 and CDR2 from the germline V gene are MGHRA and YSYEKL. V was clipped by 4 bases and J by 2 bases, with 15 bases between them. CDR3 in DNA: TGCGCCAGCAGCCTTCGACAGTCCCCAACCTACGAGCAGTACTTC. Translation: CASSLRQSPTYEQYF.

This clonotype was seen only a few times. The chain uses TRBV20-1 and TRBJ2-5, with TRBD2 matching over 12 bases. Trimming at V came to 3 bases and at J to 7 bases, leaving 9 bases not matched to a gene. CDR3 length equals 15 residues. The germline CDR1 and CDR2 sequences are DFQATT and SNEGSKA (reference sequence). The CDR3 DNA reads as TGCAGTGCTAGGAAAGGACTAGCGGGGCCAGGGACCCAGTACTTC. Its protein is CSARKGLAGPGTQYF.

This clonotype has a count of ten or more. This rearrangement joins TRBV29-1 to TRBJ1-5; D gene unclear. V lost 4 bases and J 2 bases, leaving 6 bases between the germline ends. The CDR3 extends over 12 amino acids. Per the germline V gene, CDR1 is SQVTM and CDR2 is ANQGSEA. CDR3 amino acids: CSVVEGNQPQHF. The CDR3 nucleotides are TGCAGCGTTGTAGAGGGCAATCAGCCCCAGCATTTT.

This clonotype was seen repeatedly, ten times or more. The V call is TRBV7-2, the J call TRBJ1-5; D ambiguous. Between the trimmed V and J ends, which lost 6 bases and 3 bases, there was a span of 9 bases. The CDR3 has 13 amino acids. The germline CDR1 and CDR2 sequences are SGHTA and FQGNSA. The CDR3, as DNA: TGTGCCAGCAGTTTAAGGCTCAATCAGCCCCAGCATTTT. Translated: CASSLRLNQPQHF.

This clonotype occurred a few times. V is TRBV7-9 and J is TRBJ2-2; D uncertain. There are 13 residues in the CDR3. Germline V CDR1 and CDR2: SEHNR, FQNEAQ (reference sequence). Trimming shortened V by 2 bases and J by 7 bases, and 8 bases separated the two germline ends. CDR3 coding DNA: TGTGCCAGCAGCTTAAGACGGATCGGGGAGCTGTTTTTT. Translated, it gives CASSLRRIGELFF. Looking up the rest from reference TRBV7-9 and TRBJ2-2 gives the full variable domain: DTGVSQNPRHKITKRGQNVTFRCDPISEHNRLYWYRQTLGQGPEFLTYFQNEAQLEKSRLLSDRFSAERPKGSFSTLEIQRTEQGDSAMYLCASSLRRIGELFFGEGSRLTVL.

The table lists this clonotype with many counts. Here the CDR3 DNA reads TGCAGTGCTTCTGACACCCTTTCCTACAATGAGCAGTTCTTC. Encoded protein: CSASDTLSYNEQFF. The chain couples TRBV20-1 to TRBJ2-1; D is unclear. Trimming cost V 5 bases and J 1 base, with 12 bases left between them. Germline lookup yields CDR1 DFQATT and CDR2 SNEGSKA (reference sequence). The CDR3 is 14 amino acids.

A few counts support this clonotype. The chain recombines TRBV4-2 with TRBJ2-1; 9 bases agree with TRBD2. CDR1 and CDR2 from the germline V gene are LGHNA and YNFKEQ. V lost 0 bases to trimming and J lost 4 bases; unmatched junction nucleotides: 4. CDR3 length equals 16 residues. CDR3 sequence: CASSQDWRGGYNEQFF. The CDR3 nucleotides are TGTGCCAGCAGCCAAGATTGGCGGGGGGGATACAATGAGCAGTTCTTC.

The chain couples TRBV29-1 to TRBJ2-3, with D possibly being TRBD1 (5 bases). Trimming pared 8 bases from V and 6 bases from J, leaving 18 bases between. The CDR3 spans 13 residues. CDR1 and CDR2 (germline): SQVTM, ANQGSEA. CDR3 sequence: CSLGLVASDTQYF. The DNA for the CDR3 is TGCAGCTTGGGGCTTGTAGCATCGGATACGCAGTATTTT.

This clonotype came up a few times. The V gene is TRBV12-3 or TRBV12-4, the J gene TRBJ1-5; possibly TRBD1 for D (6 bases). V was trimmed by 8 bases and J by 3 bases, leaving 14 bases between them. This CDR3 region has 14 residues. CDR3 bases: TGTGCCAGCCAAGGGGGGAGGGCCAATCAGCCCCAGCATTTT. It codes for CASQGGRANQPQHF.

V is TRBV6-2 or TRBV6-3 and J is TRBJ1-2, with unresolved D. The CDR3 loop spans 15 amino acids. The germline gives CDR1 MNHEY, CDR2 SVGEGT. V dropped 6 bases and J dropped 4 bases, with 18 bases sitting between them. The CDR3 coding sequence is TGTGCCAGCAGAAAACTCGACACACACGCCTATGGCTACACCTTC. Translation gives CASRKLDTHAYGYTF.

This clonotype has just a few counts. The chain uses TRBV25-1 and TRBJ1-2; D uncertain. CDR1 is MGHDK and CDR2 is SYGVNS in the germline V gene. The V end was cut by 2 bases, the J end by 8 bases, with 9 bases between. The CDR3 extends over 12 amino acids. The CDR3 protein is CASSEGDGGYTF. DNA for the CDR3: TGTGCCAGCAGTGAAGGGGATGGCGGCTACACCTTC.

This clonotype was counted ten times or more. The chain carries TRBV5-1 and TRBJ2-3; 13 bases line up with TRBD2. Germline CDR1 is SGHRS and CDR2 is YFSETQ. Trimming at V came to 3 bases and at J to 6 bases, leaving 7 bases not matched to a gene. There are 16 residues in the CDR3. CDR3 loop: CASSSRTSGGPDTQYF. CDR3 nucleotides: TGCGCCAGCAGCTCAAGGACTAGCGGGGGCCCGGATACGCAGTATTTT.

Many counts were recorded for this clonotype. V is TRBV20-1 and J is TRBJ1-5; D is ambiguous. Germline V gene sequence: CDR1 DFQATT, CDR2 SNEGSKA (reference sequence). Trimming removed 5 bases at V and 1 base at J, with 9 bases between. This CDR3 contains 13 residues. For the CDR3, the DNA is TGCAGTGCTGACAAAGGAAGCAATCAGCCCCAGCATTTT. Its protein product is CSADKGSNQPQHF.